This T cell receptor beta chain was identified during a study of OX40 agonist ivuxolimab in advanced cancers. This clone is medium-sized within its sample. Germline-derived CDR1 and CDR2 are MDHEN and SYDVKM. After removal of 5 bases from V and 10 bases from J, the junction contained 8 bases not matched to a gene. The CDR3 consists of 13 residues. The assay was immunoSEQ multiplex PCR, and TCRdb's table has in-frame clones only and misses some. The profile shows over 35,000 clones, around 89% of them singletons. The origin of this receptor is an adult with an advanced solid tumor such as melanoma, head and neck, liver or kidney cancer. The sequences come from CD4+ or CD8+ T cells sorted from blood, collected in a trial of the OX40 agonist ivuxolimab. J is TRBJ1-5 and V is TRBV28; 7 bases line up with TRBD1. CDR3 bases: TGTGCCAGCAGTCAAGGGACAGCCTCACCCCAGCATTTT. This codes for CASSQGTASPQHF.